Listed here are 18 T cell receptor beta chains from one sample, sequenced in a study of regulatory T cells in long-lasting Graves disease. Specified time point: newly diagnosed GD, antithyroid drugs for less than 3 months. After RNA was extracted from PBMCs, the TCR library was made from it. The TCR beta library used iRepertoire HTBI primers with Arm-PCR amplification of CDR3. TCRdb re-called the multiplex PCR reads through MiXCR, storing one row per CDR3 protein. The sample yields fewer than 500,000 distinct CDR3 sequences, 16% seen once. This sample was shared with a second study, whose subject was T cells in Graves' hyperthyroidism and ophthalmopathy.

Source: peripheral blood mononuclear cells (PBMCs), taken at new diagnosis, from a patient treated with antithyroid drugs. The receptors stem from a man aged 35-49 years with Graves disease.

Many counts were recorded for this clonotype. The chain has TRBV24-1 and TRBJ2-7; D uncertain. The CDR3 is made up of 15 amino acids. Deletions cut 2 bases from V and 3 bases from J, with 13 bases between. Germline V gene lookup returns CDR1 KGHDR and CDR2 SFDVKD. The DNA of the CDR3 is TGTGCCACCAGTGATTCCGGGTCCAGCCTCTACGAGCAGTACTTC. Amino acid sequence: CATSDSGSSLYEQYF.

This clonotype was picked up many times. Here the CDR3 DNA reads TGTGCCAGCAGCTTAGCTGGGTGGGGCGGGGAGCTGTTTTTT. It yields the protein CASSLAGWGGELFF. The chain joins TRBV7-8 to TRBJ2-2; the D is unclear. The CDR3 covers 14 residues. The germline V gene has CDR1 SGHVS and CDR2 FQNEAQ. The V end lost 0 bases, the J end lost 7 bases, and 9 bases lay between the germline ends.

This clonotype was recorded many times. This chain connects TRBV20-1 to TRBJ2-7; TRBD2 is a possible D gene (7 bases). Deletions cut 0 bases from V and 7 bases from J, with 13 bases between. CDR3 size: 13 residues. The V gene's germline CDR1 is DFQATT and CDR2 SNEGSKA (reference sequence). CDR3 sequence: CSAREGGLWEQYF. Written as DNA, the CDR3 is TGCAGTGCTAGAGAGGGGGGGCTATGGGAGCAGTACTTC.

This clonotype was seen a single time. A much larger clone sits a single nucleotide away, making a read error possible. The chain combines TRBV5-1 with TRBJ1-5; D unresolved. The germline V gene has CDR1 SGHRS and CDR2 YFSETQ. CDR3 size: 14 residues. The ends were cut back, 2 bases at V and 5 bases at J, with 11 bases in the middle. The CDR3 sequence: CASSLAGPDQPQHF. The CDR3 nucleotides are TGCGCCAGCAGCTTAGCAGGTCCGGATCAGCCCCAGCATTTT.

This clonotype came up many times. One end of the junction is discordant with germline, which a read error may explain. The chain links TRBV5-8 to TRBJ1-1; D is possibly TRBD1 (6 bases). Germline values: CDR1 SGHTS, CDR2 YDEGEE. CDR3 length equals 14 residues. CDR3: CASRGGARNTEAFF. Here the CDR3 DNA reads TGCGCCAGCAGAGGGGGGGCGCGGAACACTGAAGCTTTCTTT.

In its sample, this clonotype was seen a few times. The chain uses TRBV7-9 and TRBJ1-3; 9 nucleotides align to TRBD1. The CDR3 length is 17 residues. Trimming took 5 bases from V and 1 from J; bases not matched to a gene: 9. Germline CDR1 reads SEHNR; CDR2 reads FQNEAQ (reference sequence). In nucleotides, the CDR3 is TGTGCCAGCAGCGAAACGCGACAGGGGGTATCTGGAAACACCATATATTTT. Protein product: CASSETRQGVSGNTIYF.

This clonotype was counted between two and nine times. The gene calls are TRBV11-3 and TRBJ2-7; 8 bases map to TRBD2. The CDR3 is 16 amino acids. Germline V lookup: CDR1 SGHNT, CDR2 YENEEA. The J segment lost 0 bases and the V segment lost 5 bases, leaving 9 bases of the junction unmatched. For the CDR3, the DNA is TGTGCCAGCAGCCCCCGGGGGGGGGACCCCTCCTACGAGCAGTACTTC. The encoded protein is CASSPRGGDPSYEQYF.

The genes are TRBV9 and TRBJ2-3; D remains ambiguous. V gave up 7 bases and J gave up 7 bases, with 13 bases separating them. Per the germline V gene, CDR1 is SGDLS and CDR2 is YYNGEE. The CDR3 loop spans 12 amino acids. CDR3 nucleotide sequence: TGTGCCAGCGGAAGATCCATGAATACGCAGTATTTT. Protein: CASGRSMNTQYF.

The chain joins TRBV14 to TRBJ2-6; the D call may be TRBD1 or TRBD2 (6 bases each). Germline CDR1 SGHDN, CDR2 FVKESK. Deletions cut 5 bases from V and 2 bases from J, with 13 bases between. This CDR3 spans 16 amino acids. CDR3 amino acids: CASSVPGGTGANVLTF. CDR3 bases: TGTGCCAGCAGCGTCCCCGGGGGCACTGGGGCCAACGTCCTGACTTTC.

This chain links TRBV4-1 with TRBJ2-7; D might be TRBD1 (6 bases). The CDR3 runs 14 residues. Between the trimmed V and J ends, which lost 4 bases and 2 bases, there was a span of 12 bases. Looked up from germline, CDR1 is MGHRA and CDR2 is YSYEKL. CDR3 amino acids: CASSRNREPYEQYF. The DNA of the CDR3 is TGCGCCAGCAGCCGTAACAGGGAACCCTACGAGCAGTACTTC.

This clonotype was seen ten or more times. The J gene is TRBJ2-4, the V gene TRBV11-3; 8 bases align to TRBD2. Germline CDR1 reads SGHNT; CDR2 reads YENEEA. CDR3 length: 19 amino acids. Unmatched junction bases numbered 15, after V lost 5 bases and J lost 0 bases. Here the CDR3 reads CASSQPTIAGRLAKNIQYF. The CDR3 region has the DNA TGTGCCAGCAGCCAGCCAACTATAGCGGGAAGGCTAGCCAAAAACATTCAGTACTTC.

On this clonotype: Given a much more abundant clone one base away, this may be a read error. This chain uses TRBV28 with TRBJ2-3; a weak D match, TRBD2 (6 bases). The CDR3 covers 16 residues. Germline assignment: CDR1 MDHEN and CDR2 SYDVKM. The V gene lost 4 bases and the J gene lost 2 bases, with 16 bases spanning the gap. The CDR3 sequence: CASSSGRGWVTDTQYF. CDR3 bases: TGTGCCAGCAGTTCCGGACGGGGGTGGGTCACAGATACGCAGTATTTT.

This clonotype was recorded many times. The CDR3 sequence is CASSLIGQGKAFF. CDR3 DNA sequence: TGTGCCAGCAGCCTTATCGGACAGGGGAAAGCTTTCTTT. The rearrangement links TRBV12-3 or TRBV12-4 to TRBJ1-1; 9 nucleotides align to TRBD1. This CDR3 region has 13 residues. J lost 9 bases, V lost 6 bases, and 8 bases had no gene match.

The chain joins TRBV24-1 to TRBJ2-3; TRBD1 might be the D (6 bases). Germline-derived CDR1 and CDR2 are KGHDR and SFDVKD. Between the trimmed V and J ends, which lost 2 bases and 6 bases, there was a span of 8 bases. CDR3 size: 13 residues. CDR3 sequence: CATSDSGGDTQYF. CDR3 in DNA: TGTGCCACCAGTGATTCTGGGGGCGATACGCAGTATTTT.

J is TRBJ2-2 and V is TRBV20-1; the D gene is possibly TRBD2 (6 bases). The V gene lost 3 bases and the J gene lost 0 bases, with 11 bases spanning the gap. This CDR3 is built from 15 residues. The V gene's germline CDR1 is DFQATT and CDR2 SNEGSKA (reference sequence). Here the CDR3 DNA reads TGCAGTGCTAGTTGGGCGGGGCCGAACACCGGGGAGCTGTTTTTT. This encodes CSASWAGPNTGELFF.

The chain recombines TRBV12-3 or TRBV12-4 with TRBJ2-5, with 16 bases identical to TRBD2. The CDR3 runs 20 residues. After removal of 1 base from V and 5 bases from J, the junction contained 13 bases not matched to a gene. CDR3 sequence (DNA): TGTGCCAGCAGTTTAGGTTCGAGGGGACTAGCGGGAGGGCCCAGGGAGACCCAGTACTTC. The encoded protein is CASSLGSRGLAGGPRETQYF.

At least ten counts were recorded for this clonotype. The V call is TRBV20-1, the J call TRBJ2-5, with D hard to call. V dropped 6 bases and J dropped 1 base, with 9 bases sitting between them. The germline gives CDR1 DFQATT, CDR2 SNEGSKA (reference sequence). CDR3 length equals 12 residues. The CDR3 spells CSAFGTQETQYF. Here the CDR3 DNA reads TGCAGTGCCTTCGGCACCCAAGAGACCCAGTACTTC.

In its sample, this clonotype was seen many times. The chain links TRBV6-7 to TRBJ2-1; 8 bases match TRBD1. TRBV6-7 is placed among ORFs of uncertain function. This CDR3 has 15 residues. Trimming at V came to 5 bases and at J to 3 bases, leaving 6 bases not matched to a gene. This CDR3 reads CASSRRTGLYNEQFF. For the CDR3, the DNA is TGTGCCAGCAGTCGACGGACAGGGCTCTACAATGAGCAGTTCTTC.